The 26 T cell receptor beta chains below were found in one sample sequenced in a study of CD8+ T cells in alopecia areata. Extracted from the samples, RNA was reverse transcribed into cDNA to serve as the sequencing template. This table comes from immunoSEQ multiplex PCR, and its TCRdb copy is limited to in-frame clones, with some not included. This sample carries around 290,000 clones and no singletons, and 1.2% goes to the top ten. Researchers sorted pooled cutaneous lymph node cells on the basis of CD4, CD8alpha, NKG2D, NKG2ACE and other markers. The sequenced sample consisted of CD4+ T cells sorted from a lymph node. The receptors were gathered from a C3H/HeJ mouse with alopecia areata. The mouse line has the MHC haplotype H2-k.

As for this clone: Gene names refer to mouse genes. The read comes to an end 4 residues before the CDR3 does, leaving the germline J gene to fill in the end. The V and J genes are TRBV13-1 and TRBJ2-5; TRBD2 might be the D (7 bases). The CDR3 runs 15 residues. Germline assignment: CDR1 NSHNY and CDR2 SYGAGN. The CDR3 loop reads CASSDRGGGGDTQYF. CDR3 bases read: TGTGCCAGCAGTGATAGGGGGGGAGGAGGAGAC.

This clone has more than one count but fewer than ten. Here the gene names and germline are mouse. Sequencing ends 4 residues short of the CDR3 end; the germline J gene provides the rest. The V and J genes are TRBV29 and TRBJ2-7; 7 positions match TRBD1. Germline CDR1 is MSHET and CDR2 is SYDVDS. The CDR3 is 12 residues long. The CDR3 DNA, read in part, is TGTGCTAGCACCCTTACAGGGGAT. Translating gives CASTLTGD. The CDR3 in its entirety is CASTLTGDEQYF.

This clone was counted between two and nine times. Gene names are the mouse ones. The sequenced CDR3 bases are TGCACCTGCAGTGCGGTGGGGATA. As protein: CTCSAVGI. The CDR3 reads in full as CTCSAVGIEVFF. J is TRBJ1-1 and V is TRBV1; unclear D gene. The missing CDR3 end, 4 residues past where the read stops, is filled in from the germline J gene. Germline V gives CDR1 NSQYPW, CDR2 LRSPGD (reference sequence). The CDR3 runs to 12 residues.

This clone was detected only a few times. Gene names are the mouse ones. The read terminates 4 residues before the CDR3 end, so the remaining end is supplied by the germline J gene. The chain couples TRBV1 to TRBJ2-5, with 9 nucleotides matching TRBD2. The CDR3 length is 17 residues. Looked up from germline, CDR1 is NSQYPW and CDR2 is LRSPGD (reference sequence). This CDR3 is CTCSAPLRAGGVDTQYF. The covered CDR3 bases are TGCACCTGCAGTGCGCCTCTCAGGGCTGGGGGGGTCGAC. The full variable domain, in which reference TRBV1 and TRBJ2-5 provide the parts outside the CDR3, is VTLLEQNPRWRLVPRGQAVNLRCILKNSQYPWMSWYQQDLQKQLQWLFTLRSPGDKEVKSLPGADYLATRVTDTELRLQVANMSQGRTLYCTCSAPLRAGGVDTQYFGPGTRLLVL.

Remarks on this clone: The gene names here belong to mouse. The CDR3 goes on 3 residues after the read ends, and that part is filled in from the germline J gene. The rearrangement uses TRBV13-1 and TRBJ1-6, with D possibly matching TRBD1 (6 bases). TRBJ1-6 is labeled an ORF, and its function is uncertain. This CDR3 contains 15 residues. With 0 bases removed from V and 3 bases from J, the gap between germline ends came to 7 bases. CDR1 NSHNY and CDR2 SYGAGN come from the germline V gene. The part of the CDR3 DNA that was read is TGTGCCAGCAGTGATGCAGGGGTCTATAATTCGCCC. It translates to CASSDAGVYNSP. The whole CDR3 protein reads CASSDAGVYNSPLYF.

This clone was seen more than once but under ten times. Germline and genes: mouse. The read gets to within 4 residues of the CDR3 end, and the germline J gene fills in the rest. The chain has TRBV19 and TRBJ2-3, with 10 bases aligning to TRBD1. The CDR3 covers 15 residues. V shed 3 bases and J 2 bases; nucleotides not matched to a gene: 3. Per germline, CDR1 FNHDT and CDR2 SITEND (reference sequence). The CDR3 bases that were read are TGTGCCAGCAGTAGCGGGACAGGGGTTGCAGAA. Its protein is CASSSGTGVAE. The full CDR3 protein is CASSSGTGVAETLYF.

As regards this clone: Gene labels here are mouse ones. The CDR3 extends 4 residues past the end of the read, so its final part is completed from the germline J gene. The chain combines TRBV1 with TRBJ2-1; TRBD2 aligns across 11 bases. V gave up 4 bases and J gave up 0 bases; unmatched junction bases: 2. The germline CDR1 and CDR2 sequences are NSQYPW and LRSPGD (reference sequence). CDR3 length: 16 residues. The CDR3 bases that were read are TGCACCTGCAGTGGGGGACTGGGGGATAACTATGCT. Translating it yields CTCSGGLGDNYA. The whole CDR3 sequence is CTCSGGLGDNYAEQFF.

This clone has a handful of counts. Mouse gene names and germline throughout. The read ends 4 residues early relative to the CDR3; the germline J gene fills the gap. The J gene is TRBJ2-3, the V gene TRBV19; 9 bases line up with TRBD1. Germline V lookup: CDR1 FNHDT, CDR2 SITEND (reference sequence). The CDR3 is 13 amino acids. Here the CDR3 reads CASSTDRGETLYF. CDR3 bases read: TGTGCCAGCAGTACGGACAGGGGAGAA. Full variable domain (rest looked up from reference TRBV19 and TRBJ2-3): GGIITQTPKFLIGQEGQKLTLKCQQNFNHDTMYWYRQDSGKGLRLIYYSITENDLQKGDLSEGYDASREKKSSFSLTVTSAQKNEMAVFLCASSTDRGETLYFGSGTRLTVL.

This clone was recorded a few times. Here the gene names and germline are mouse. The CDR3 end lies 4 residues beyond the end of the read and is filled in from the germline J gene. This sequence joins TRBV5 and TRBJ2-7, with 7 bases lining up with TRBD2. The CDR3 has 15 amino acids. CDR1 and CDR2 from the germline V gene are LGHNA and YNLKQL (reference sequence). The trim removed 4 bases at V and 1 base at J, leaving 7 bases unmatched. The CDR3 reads CASSPSGGESYEQYF. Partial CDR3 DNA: TGTGCCAGCAGCCCCTCTGGGGGAGAGTCCTAT.

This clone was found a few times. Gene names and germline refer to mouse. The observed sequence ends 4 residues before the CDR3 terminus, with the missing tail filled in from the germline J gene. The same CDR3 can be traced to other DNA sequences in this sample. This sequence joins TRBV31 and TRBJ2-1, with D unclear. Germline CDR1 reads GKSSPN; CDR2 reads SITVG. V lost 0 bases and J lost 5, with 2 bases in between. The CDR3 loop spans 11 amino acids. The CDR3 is CAWSLNAEQFF. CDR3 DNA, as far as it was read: TGTGCCTGGAGTCTAAATGCT.

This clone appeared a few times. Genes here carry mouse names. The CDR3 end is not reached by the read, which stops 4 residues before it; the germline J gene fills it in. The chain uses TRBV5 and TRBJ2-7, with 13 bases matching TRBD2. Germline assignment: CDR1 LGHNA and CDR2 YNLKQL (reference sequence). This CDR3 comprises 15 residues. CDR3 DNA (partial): TGTGCCAGCAGCCCGGACTGGGGGGGCGCTGAT. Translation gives CASSPDWGGAD. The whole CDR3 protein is CASSPDWGGADEQYF.

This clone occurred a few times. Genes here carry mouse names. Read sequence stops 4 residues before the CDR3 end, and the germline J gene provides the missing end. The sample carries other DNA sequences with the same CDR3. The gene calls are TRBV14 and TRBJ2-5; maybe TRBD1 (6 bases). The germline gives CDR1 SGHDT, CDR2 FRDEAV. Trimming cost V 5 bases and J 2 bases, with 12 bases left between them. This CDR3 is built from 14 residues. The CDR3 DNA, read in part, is TGTGCCAGCAGCCCCGACAGGTTCCAAGAC. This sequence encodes CASSPDRFQD. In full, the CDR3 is CASSPDRFQDTQYF.

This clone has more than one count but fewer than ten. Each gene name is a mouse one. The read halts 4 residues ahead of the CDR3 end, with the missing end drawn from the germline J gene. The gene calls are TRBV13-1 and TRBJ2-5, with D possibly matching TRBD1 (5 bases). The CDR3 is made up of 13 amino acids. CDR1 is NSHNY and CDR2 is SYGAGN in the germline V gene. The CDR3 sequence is CASSSRAGDTQYF. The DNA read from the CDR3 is TGTGCCAGCAGTTCCAGGGCGGGGGAC.

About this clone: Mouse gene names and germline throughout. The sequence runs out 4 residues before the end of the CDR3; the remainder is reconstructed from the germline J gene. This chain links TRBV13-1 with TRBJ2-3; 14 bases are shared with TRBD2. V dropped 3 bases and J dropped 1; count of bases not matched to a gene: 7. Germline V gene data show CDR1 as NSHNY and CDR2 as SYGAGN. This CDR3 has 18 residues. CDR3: CASSGSGTGGAGAETLYF. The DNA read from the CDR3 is TGTGCCAGCAGTGGCTCCGGGACTGGGGGGGCTGGTGCAGAA.

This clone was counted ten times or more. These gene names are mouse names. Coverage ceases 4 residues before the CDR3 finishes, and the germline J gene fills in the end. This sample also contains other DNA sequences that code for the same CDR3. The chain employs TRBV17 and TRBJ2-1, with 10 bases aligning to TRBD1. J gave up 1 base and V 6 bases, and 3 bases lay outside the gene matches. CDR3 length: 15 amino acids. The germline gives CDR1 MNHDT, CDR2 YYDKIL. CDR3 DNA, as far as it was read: TGTGCTAGCAGGGACAGGGGGGGGAACTATGCT. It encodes CASRDRGGNYA. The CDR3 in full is CASRDRGGNYAEQFF. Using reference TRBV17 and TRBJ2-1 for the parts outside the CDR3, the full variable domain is DTTVKQNPRYKLARVGKPVNLICSQTMNHDTMYWYQKKPNQAPKLLLFYYDKILNREADTFEKFQSSRPNNSFCSLYIGSAGLEYSAMYLCASRDRGGNYAEQFFGPGTRLTVL.

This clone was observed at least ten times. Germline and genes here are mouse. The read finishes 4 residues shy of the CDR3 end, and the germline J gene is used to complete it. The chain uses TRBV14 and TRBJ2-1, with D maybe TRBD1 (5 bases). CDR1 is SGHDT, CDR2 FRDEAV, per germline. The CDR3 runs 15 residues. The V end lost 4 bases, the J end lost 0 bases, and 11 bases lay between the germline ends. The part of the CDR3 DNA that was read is TGTGCCAGCAGTCTCCAGGGAAATAACTATGCT. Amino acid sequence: CASSLQGNNYA. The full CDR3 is CASSLQGNNYAEQFF.

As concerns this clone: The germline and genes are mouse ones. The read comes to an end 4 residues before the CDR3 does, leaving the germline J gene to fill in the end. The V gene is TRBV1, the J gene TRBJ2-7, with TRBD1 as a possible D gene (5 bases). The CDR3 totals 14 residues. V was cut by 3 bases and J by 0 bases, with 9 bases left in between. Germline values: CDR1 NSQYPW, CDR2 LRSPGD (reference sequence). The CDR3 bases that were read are TGCACCTGCAGTGCGAGACAGAACTCCTAT. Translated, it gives CTCSARQNSY. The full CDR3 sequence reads CTCSARQNSYEQYF.

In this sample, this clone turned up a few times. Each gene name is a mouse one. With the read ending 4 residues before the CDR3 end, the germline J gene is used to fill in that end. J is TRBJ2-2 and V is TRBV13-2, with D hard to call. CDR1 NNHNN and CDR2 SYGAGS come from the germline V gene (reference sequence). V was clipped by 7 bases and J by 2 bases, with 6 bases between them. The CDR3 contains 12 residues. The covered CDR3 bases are TGTGCCAGCTGGTCGAACACCGGG. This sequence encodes CASWSNTG. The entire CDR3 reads CASWSNTGQLYF.

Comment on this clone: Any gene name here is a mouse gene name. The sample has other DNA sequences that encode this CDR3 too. The CDR3 DNA, read in part, is TGCACCTGCAGTGCAGCGGGACAGAAAGAC. Its translation is CTCSAAGQKD. The whole CDR3 region reads CTCSAAGQKDTQYF. The V call is TRBV1, the J call TRBJ2-5, with 7 nucleotides matching TRBD1. The CDR3 goes on 4 residues after the read ends, and that part is filled in from the germline J gene. Germline V lookup: CDR1 NSQYPW, CDR2 LRSPGD (reference sequence). This CDR3 has 14 amino acids.

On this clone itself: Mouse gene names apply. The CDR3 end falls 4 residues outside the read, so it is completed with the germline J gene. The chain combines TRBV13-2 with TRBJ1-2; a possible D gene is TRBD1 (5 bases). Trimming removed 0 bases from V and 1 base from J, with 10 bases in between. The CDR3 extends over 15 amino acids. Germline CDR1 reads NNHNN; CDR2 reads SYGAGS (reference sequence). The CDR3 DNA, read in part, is TGTGCCAGCGGTGATGCTGGGGCGCAAAACTCC. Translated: CASGDAGAQNS. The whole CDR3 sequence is CASGDAGAQNSDYTF.

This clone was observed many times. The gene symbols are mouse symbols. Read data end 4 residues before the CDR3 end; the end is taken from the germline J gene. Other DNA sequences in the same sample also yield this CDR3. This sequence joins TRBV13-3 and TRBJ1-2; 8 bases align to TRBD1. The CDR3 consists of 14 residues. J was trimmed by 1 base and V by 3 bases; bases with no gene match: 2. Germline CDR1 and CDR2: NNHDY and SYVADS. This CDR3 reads CASSAGQGNSDYTF. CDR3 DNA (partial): TGTGCCAGCAGTGCAGGACAGGGAAACTCC.

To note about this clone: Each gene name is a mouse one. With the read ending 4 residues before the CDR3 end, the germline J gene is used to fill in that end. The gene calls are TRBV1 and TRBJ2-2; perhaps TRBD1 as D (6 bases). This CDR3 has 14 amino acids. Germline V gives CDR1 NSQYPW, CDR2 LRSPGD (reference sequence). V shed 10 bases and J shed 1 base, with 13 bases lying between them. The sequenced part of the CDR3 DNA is TGCACCTTTCACCGGGACATAAACACCGGG. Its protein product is CTFHRDINTG. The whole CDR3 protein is CTFHRDINTGQLYF.

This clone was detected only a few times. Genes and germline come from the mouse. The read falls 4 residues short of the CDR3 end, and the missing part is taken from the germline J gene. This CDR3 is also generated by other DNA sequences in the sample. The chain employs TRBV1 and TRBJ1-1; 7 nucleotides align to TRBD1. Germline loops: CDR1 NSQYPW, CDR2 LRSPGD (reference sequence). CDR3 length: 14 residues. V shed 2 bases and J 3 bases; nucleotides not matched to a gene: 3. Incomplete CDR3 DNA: TGCACCTGCAGTGCAAACAGGGGAGACACA. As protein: CTCSANRGDT. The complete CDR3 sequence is CTCSANRGDTEVFF.

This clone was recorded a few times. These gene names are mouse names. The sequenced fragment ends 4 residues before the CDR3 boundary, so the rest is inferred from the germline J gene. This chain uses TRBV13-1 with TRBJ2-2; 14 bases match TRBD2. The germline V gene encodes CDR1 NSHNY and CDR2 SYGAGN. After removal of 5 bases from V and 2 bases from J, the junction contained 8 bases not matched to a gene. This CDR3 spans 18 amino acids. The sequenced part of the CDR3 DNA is TGTGCCAGCAGACCCCCGGGACTGGGGGGGCCGAACACCGGG. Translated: CASRPPGLGGPNTG. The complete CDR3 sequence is CASRPPGLGGPNTGQLYF.

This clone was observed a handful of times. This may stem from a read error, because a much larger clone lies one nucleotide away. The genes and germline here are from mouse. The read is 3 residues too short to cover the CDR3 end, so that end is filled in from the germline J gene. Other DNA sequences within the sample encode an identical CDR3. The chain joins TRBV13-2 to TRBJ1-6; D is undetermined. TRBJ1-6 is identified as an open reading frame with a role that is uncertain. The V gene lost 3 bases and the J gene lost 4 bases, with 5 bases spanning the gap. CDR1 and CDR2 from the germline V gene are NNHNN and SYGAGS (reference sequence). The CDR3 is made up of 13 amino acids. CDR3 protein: CASGARYNSPLYF. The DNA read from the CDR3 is TGTGCCAGCGGTGCCAGATATAATTCGCCC.

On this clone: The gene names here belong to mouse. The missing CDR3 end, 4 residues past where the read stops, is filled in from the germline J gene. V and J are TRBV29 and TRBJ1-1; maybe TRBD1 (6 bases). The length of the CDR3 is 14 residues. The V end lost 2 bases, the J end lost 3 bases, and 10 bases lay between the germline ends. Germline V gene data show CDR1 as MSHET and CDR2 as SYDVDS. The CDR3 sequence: CASSLGGADTEVFF. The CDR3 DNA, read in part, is TGTGCTAGCAGTTTAGGGGGGGCTGACACA. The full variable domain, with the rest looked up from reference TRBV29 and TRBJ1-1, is DMKVTQMPRYLIKRMGENVLLECGQDMSHETMYWYRQDPGLGLQLIYISYDVDSNSEGDIPKGYRVSRKKREHFSLILDSAKTNQTSVYFCASSLGGADTEVFFGKGTRLTVV.